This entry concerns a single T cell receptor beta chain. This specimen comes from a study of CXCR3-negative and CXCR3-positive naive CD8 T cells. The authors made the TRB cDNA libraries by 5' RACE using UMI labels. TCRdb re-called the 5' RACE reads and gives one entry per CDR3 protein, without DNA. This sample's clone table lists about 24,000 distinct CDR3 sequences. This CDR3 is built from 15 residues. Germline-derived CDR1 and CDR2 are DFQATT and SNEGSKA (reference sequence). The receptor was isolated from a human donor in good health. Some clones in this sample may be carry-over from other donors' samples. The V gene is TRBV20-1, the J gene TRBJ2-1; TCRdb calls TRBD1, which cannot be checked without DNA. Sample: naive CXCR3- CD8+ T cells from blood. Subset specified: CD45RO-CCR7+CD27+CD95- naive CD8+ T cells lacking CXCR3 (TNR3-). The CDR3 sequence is CSAAGLAYRYNEQFF.